Listed below are T cell receptor beta chains from one sample, sequenced in a study of T cell responses to AZD1222 COVID-19 vaccine. TCRdb's table, derived via immunoSEQ multiplex PCR, lists solely in-frame clones and lacks some. This sample has 85,000 to 100,000 clones; about nine tenths occur once, and the top ten carry more than 8.5%. Sequencing was performed on peripheral blood, taken on day 0 of AZD1222 vaccination. The origin of the receptors is an adult in good health. Each CDR3 is given with its conserved first and last residue. A D gene is named only where the DNA matches it firmly. Not all rows give a size; the values are once, few, many and, for expanded clones, a class.

v_gene	d_gene	abundance	j_gene	CDR3nt	CDR3aa
TRBV3-1/TRBV3-2	TRBD2	.	TRBJ2-6	TGTGCCAGCAGCCAAGATCTAACTAGCGGGGGGGCGGCCGGGGCCAACGTCCTGACTTTC	CASSQDLTSGGAAGANVLTF
TRBV18	.	.	TRBJ2-2	TGTGCCAGCTCACTTGACATCACCGGGGAGCTGTTTTTT	CASSLDITGELFF
TRBV20-1	.	.	TRBJ2-3	TGCAGTGCTGCCCTAGAAGATACGCAGTATTTT	CSAALEDTQYF
TRBV18	TRBD1	.	TRBJ2-7	TGTGCCAGCTCACCCGACAGGGTGGCATCCTACGAGCAGTACTTC	CASSPDRVASYEQYF
TRBV5-1	.	few	TRBJ1-1	TGCGCCAGCAGCTTGGGAGTGAACACTGAAGCTTTCTTT	CASSLGVNTEAFF
TRBV5-6	.	.	TRBJ1-2	TGTGCCAGCAGCTTGGGGCCACCATCTAGACAGTCATATGGCTACACCTTC	CASSLGPPSRQSYGYTF
TRBV30	.	.	TRBJ1-4	TGTGCCTGGAGTGTAGTGAGAGGGCAGGAAAAACTGTTTTTT	CAWSVVRGQEKLFF
TRBV6-5	.	.	TRBJ1-1	TGTGCCATCACTCTGGACCGCGGTGGGGCTTTCTTT	CAITLDRGGAFF
TRBV3-1/TRBV3-2	.	.	TRBJ2-6	TGTGCCAGCAGCCAGCCGAGGGGGGCTGGGGCCAACGTCCTGACTTTC	CASSQPRGAGANVLTF
TRBV24-1	.	few	TRBJ2-2	TGTGCCACCAGTCACGATGTCACCGGGGAGCTGTTTTTT	CATSHDVTGELFF
TRBV3-1/TRBV3-2	.	.	TRBJ1-2	TGTGCCAGCAAGGCAGGAAACTATGGCTACACCTTC	CASKAGNYGYTF
TRBV3-1/TRBV3-2	TRBD2	.	TRBJ2-3	TGTGCCAGCAGCCAAGATCAGGGCGGGCTAGCGGGGGGGAAAGATACGCAGTATTTT	CASSQDQGGLAGGKDTQYF
TRBV6-5	.	.	TRBJ2-5	TGTGCCAGCAGTCGTGCAGGGGAAGAGACCCAGTACTTC	CASSRAGEETQYF
TRBV7-2	TRBD2	.	TRBJ2-3	TGTGCCAGCAGCTCCAAAGCGGGACGGACAGATACGCAGTATTTT	CASSSKAGRTDTQYF
TRBV18	.	once	TRBJ1-3	TGTGCCAGCTCACCAGCCGGACGTAACTCTGGAAACACCATATATTTT	CASSPAGRNSGNTIYF
TRBV27	TRBD1	.	TRBJ1-5	TGTGCCAGCAGTCTACAGGGGGCCGGTCAGCCCCAGCATTTT	CASSLQGAGQPQHF
TRBV28	.	.	TRBJ1-5	TGTGCCAGCAGTTTTACCCCCCAACGGGGTCAGCCCCAGCATTTT	CASSFTPQRGQPQHF
TRBV27	.	.	TRBJ1-5	TGTGCCAGCGGAGCCGGGAATAGCAATCAGCCCCAGCATTTT	CASGAGNSNQPQHF
TRBV7-9	.	.	TRBJ2-5	TGTGCCAGCAGTTTGGGACTGGGGGAGACCCAGTACTTC	CASSLGLGETQYF
TRBV5-1	.	.	TRBJ1-5	TGCGCCAGCAGCTTGGTAGGCGGCGACGGGCCCCAGCATTTT	CASSLVGGDGPQHF
TRBV6-5	.	once	TRBJ1-1	TGTGCCAGCACCTGGACAGCGAACACTGAAGCTTTCTTT	CASTWTANTEAFF
TRBV28	.	.	TRBJ2-2	TGTGCCAGCAGTTCCGGACAGAACACCGGGGAGCTGTTTTTT	CASSSGQNTGELFF
TRBV27	.	.	TRBJ2-3	TGTGCCAGCAGTTTATGGACGAGCACAGATACGCAGTATTTT	CASSLWTSTDTQYF
TRBV2	.	.	TRBJ2-5	TGTGCCAGCAGTGAAACAGAAGAGACCCAGTACTTC	CASSETEETQYF
TRBV2	.	.	TRBJ1-2	TGTGCCAGCAGCATTTCGCTTGGCTACACCTTC	CASSISLGYTF
TRBV7-9	.	.	TRBJ1-4	TGTGCCAGCAGCGATCAGGACCGGATCAAACTGTTTTTT	CASSDQDRIKLFF
TRBV7-2	TRBD1	once	TRBJ1-4	TGTGCCAGCAGCTTATCCGGGACAGCACGCGCCGGGGAAAAACTGTTTTTT	CASSLSGTARAGEKLFF
TRBV29-1	TRBD1	.	TRBJ1-3	TGCAGCGTTGAGGGGACAGGGGGCGGTGGAAACACCATATATTTT	CSVEGTGGGGNTIYF
TRBV28	.	.	TRBJ2-7	TGTGCCAGCACCAAAGGGAGTTTTGGGATACAAAATCTCTACGAGCAGTACTTC	CASTKGSFGIQNLYEQYF
TRBV2	.	.	TRBJ2-6	TGTGCCAGCAGTGCTAGGCTTCCGGGACATAGCTCTGGGGCCAACGTCCTGACTTTC	CASSARLPGHSSGANVLTF
TRBV11-3	TRBD1	.	TRBJ1-6	TGTGCCAGCAGCTCCGGGACAGGGGTGAATTCACCCCTCCACTTT	CASSSGTGVNSPLHF
TRBV5-1	.	.	TRBJ1-1	TGCGCCAGCAGCCCTACCCCCTTCGGAGGGGACACTGAAGCTTTCTTT	CASSPTPFGGDTEAFF
TRBV28	TRBD2	.	TRBJ2-1	TGTGCCAGCAAATCGTCTAGCGGTTCCTACAATGAGCAGTTCTTC	CASKSSSGSYNEQFF
TRBV11-2	.	.	TRBJ1-5	TGTGCCAGCAGCTTAGATGGCGGGAATCAGCCCCAGCATTTT	CASSLDGGNQPQHF
TRBV5-1	TRBD1	.	TRBJ1-4	TGCGCCAGCAGCTGGGGGACAGGGGAGAACGAAAAACTGTTTTTT	CASSWGTGENEKLFF